The clone carrying this T cell receptor (beta chain) was counted between two and nine times. The antigen remains unidentified. Sequencing used immunoSEQ multiplex PCR; TCRdb keeps in-frame clones, though not all of them. The sample includes about 2.4 million clones, over 85% of them seen just once. CDR1 and CDR2 (germline): KGHSH, LQKENI. The CDR3 is 16 amino acids. V dropped 3 bases and J dropped 5; count of bases not matched to a gene: 11. The data originate from a study of shared clonotypes between healthy human individuals. Overall study: The study drew on two women and a few men aged 18 to 49 as donors.

Findings and caveats of the study: Clonotypes that were shared across a handful of donors made up around 5% of naive CD4 clonotypes.

The sample comprised naive CD4+ T cells from PBMCs. This sample's subset: CD45RA+ positively selected. V is TRBV18 and J is TRBJ2-5; 8 bases are shared with TRBD1. The sequence was obtained from a man younger than 35 in good health. Some clones in this sample may be carry-over from other donors' samples. CDR3 loop: CASSPGTGYVRETQYF. Here the CDR3 DNA reads TGTGCCAGCTCACCCGGGACAGGATACGTACGGGAGACCCAGTACTTC. The full variable domain, completed using reference TRBV18 and TRBJ2-5, is NAGVMQNPRHLVRRRGQEARLRCSPMKGHSHVYWYRQLPEEGLKFMVYLQKENIIDESGMPKERFSAEFPKEGPSILRIQQVVRGDSAAYFCASSPGTGYVRETQYFGPGTRLLVL.